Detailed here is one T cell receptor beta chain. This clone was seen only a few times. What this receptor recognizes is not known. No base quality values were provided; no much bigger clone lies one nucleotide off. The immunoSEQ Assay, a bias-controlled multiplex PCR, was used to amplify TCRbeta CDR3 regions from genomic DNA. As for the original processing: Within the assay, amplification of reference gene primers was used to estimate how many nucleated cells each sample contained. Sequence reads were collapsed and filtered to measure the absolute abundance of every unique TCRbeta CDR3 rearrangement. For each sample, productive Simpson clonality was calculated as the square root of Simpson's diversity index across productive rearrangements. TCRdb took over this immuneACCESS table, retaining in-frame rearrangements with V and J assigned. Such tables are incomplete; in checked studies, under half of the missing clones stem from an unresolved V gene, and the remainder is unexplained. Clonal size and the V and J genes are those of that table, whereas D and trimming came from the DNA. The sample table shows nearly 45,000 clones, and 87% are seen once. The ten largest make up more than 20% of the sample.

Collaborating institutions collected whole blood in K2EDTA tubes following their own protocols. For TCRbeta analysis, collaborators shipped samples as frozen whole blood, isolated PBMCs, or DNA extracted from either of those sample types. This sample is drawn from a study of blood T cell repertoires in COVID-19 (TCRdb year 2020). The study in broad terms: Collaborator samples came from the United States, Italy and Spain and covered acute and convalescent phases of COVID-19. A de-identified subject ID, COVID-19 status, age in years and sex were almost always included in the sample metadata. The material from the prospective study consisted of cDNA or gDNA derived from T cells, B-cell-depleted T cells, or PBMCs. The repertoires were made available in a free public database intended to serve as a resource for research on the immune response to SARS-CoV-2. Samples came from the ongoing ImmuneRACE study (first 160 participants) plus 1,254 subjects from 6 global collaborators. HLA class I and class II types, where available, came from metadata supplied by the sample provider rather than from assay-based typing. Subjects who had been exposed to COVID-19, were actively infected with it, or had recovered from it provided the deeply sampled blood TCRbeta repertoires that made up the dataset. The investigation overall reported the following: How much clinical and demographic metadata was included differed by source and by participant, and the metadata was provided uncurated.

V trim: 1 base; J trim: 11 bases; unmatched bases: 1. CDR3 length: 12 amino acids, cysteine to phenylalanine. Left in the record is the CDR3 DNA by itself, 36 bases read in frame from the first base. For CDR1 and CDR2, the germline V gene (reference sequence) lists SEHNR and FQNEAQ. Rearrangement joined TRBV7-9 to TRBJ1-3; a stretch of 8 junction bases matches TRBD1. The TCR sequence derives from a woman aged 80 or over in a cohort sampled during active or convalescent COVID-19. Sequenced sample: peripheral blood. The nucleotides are TGTGCCAGCAGCTTAGAGACAGGGGCCATATATTTT. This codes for CASSLETGAIYF.